Listed below are T cell receptor beta chains from one sample, sequenced in a study of beta chain features in type 1 diabetes. Repertoires were generated with immunoSEQ multiplex PCR, while TCRdb's copy carries only in-frame clones and drops some. The repertoire holds approximately 260,000 clones, with approximately 25% as singletons. Sequenced material: naive CD4+ T cells from blood. The receptors shown here come from a woman aged 25 to 39 with type 1 diabetes. The CDR3 runs from the conserved cysteine through the conserved F or W. D genes are given only for firm matches. Size tells how often a clone was seen (once, few, many) or the class of an expanded clone, and some rows leave it out.

j_gene | d_gene | abundance | v_gene | CDR3nt | CDR3aa
TRBJ1-4 | TRBD1 | few | TRBV19 | TGTGCCAGCAGGGACAGGGGCGATGAAAAACTGTTTTTT | CASRDRGDEKLFF
TRBJ1-5 | . | . | TRBV19 | TGTGCCAGTAGTATCATTTTGGGGCACCCACCTCAGCCCCAGCATTTT | CASSIILGHPPQPQHF
TRBJ1-3 | TRBD1 | few | TRBV30 | TGTGCCTGGAGCACAGGGGCGCAAAATACCGGAAACACCATATATTTT | CAWSTGAQNTGNTIYF
TRBJ2-1 | . | . | TRBV5-1 | TGCGCCAGCAGTGGCCAAACCCTCAATGAGCAGTTCTTC | CASSGQTLNEQFF
TRBJ2-1 | . | few | TRBV9 | TGTGCCAGCAGCGTAGTGAGCGGCTCCTACAATGAGCAGTTCTTC | CASSVVSGSYNEQFF
TRBJ2-5 | TRBD2 | few | TRBV7-9 | TGTGCCAGCAGCTTAGAAGGGACTAGATGGGAGACCCAGTACTTC | CASSLEGTRWETQYF
TRBJ2-7 | . | few | TRBV9 | TGTGCCAGCAGTGCAGGACAGTCTTACTCCTACGAGCAGTACTTC | CASSAGQSYSYEQYF
TRBJ2-5 | . | few | TRBV6-5 | TGTGCCAGCAGTTTCCCGGGACACCTCCAAGAGACCCAGTACTTC | CASSFPGHLQETQYF
TRBJ1-5 | TRBD1 | few | TRBV19 | TGTGCCAGTAGTGCCAGGACAGGGCTTAATCAGCCCCAGCATTTT | CASSARTGLNQPQHF
TRBJ2-1 | TRBD2 | few | TRBV30 | TGTGCCTGGAGTGCGAAGCGGGAGGGCCTCGATGAGCAGTTCTTC | CAWSAKREGLDEQFF
TRBJ1-1 | . | few | TRBV29-1 | TGCAGCGCCAGCGGCAGGTCGAACACTGAAGCTTTCTTT | CSASGRSNTEAFF
TRBJ2-5 | TRBD1 | few | TRBV18 | TGTGCCAGCTCATCCCGGGACAGGATTCAAGAGACCCAGTACTTC | CASSSRDRIQETQYF
TRBJ2-4 | TRBD2 | . | TRBV4-1 | TGCGCCAGCAGCCAAGTCCGAGCGGGGTTAGCCAAAAACATTCAGTACTTC | CASSQVRAGLAKNIQYF
TRBJ2-5 | TRBD2 | . | TRBV30 | TGTGCCTGGGGTCGACTAGCGGGAGGGCAGACCCAGTACTTC | CAWGRLAGGQTQYF
TRBJ2-7 | TRBD2 | few | TRBV7-8 | TGTGCCAGCAGCCGTCGGGCTAGCGGGAGTGGCGAGCAGTACTTC | CASSRRASGSGEQYF
TRBJ1-2 | . | . | TRBV2 | TGTGCCAGCAGTATGACAGTCTCCTATGGCTACACCTTC | CASSMTVSYGYTF
TRBJ1-5 | TRBD1 | . | TRBV6-1 | TGTGCCAGCAGCGGACAGGCTGACAATCAGCCCCAGCATTTT | CASSGQADNQPQHF
TRBJ2-3 | TRBD2 | few | TRBV18 | TGTGCCAGCTCACCACCCCTAGCGGGGGGTCTGACGCAGTATTTT | CASSPPLAGGLTQYF
TRBJ2-7 | . | . | TRBV29-1 | TGCAGCGTTGTTCTGGGTGGCCGCCTAGAGTACTTC | CSVVLGGRLEYF
TRBJ2-5 | . | . | TRBV4-1 | TGCGCCAGCAGCCAAGAAGTTTCTCTAGCCGGGGAGACCCAGTACTTC | CASSQEVSLAGETQYF
TRBJ2-3 | . | . | TRBV6-5 | TGTGCCAGCAGTTACGACCCCCGAGGTTATCCAGATACGCAGTATTTT | CASSYDPRGYPDTQYF
TRBJ2-7 | . | few | TRBV5-1 | TGCGCCAGCAGCTTGCCCGGGAGCAACGAGCAGTACTTC | CASSLPGSNEQYF
TRBJ2-1 | TRBD1 | . | TRBV5-1 | TGCGCCAGCATAGAGGGGGCCCGGGATGAGCAGTTCTTC | CASIEGARDEQFF
TRBJ2-7 | . | few | TRBV2 | TGTGCCAGCAGGGCTCCCCCCGGACTCAGCTCCTACGAGCAGTACTTC | CASRAPPGLSSYEQYF
TRBJ1-1 | TRBD1 | . | TRBV29-1 | TGCAGCGTTGAGGGACAGACCCAAGCTTTCTTT | CSVEGQTQAFF
TRBJ1-4 | . | few | TRBV30 | TGTGCCTGGAGTGTGGGAGTTAATGAAAAACTGTTTTTT | CAWSVGVNEKLFF
TRBJ1-1 | TRBD1 | few | TRBV29-1 | TGCAGCGTTGTGGTACAGGGGGCATTAACTGAAGCTTTCTTT | CSVVVQGALTEAFF
TRBJ1-1 | . | . | TRBV11-2 | TGTGCCAGCAGCTTAGTTACCAAGCGGGGCACTGAAGCTTTCTTT | CASSLVTKRGTEAFF
TRBJ2-1 | TRBD2 | . | TRBV4-2 | TGTGCCAGCAGCCTCTTTCCCTACGGGAGCGGGAGCTCCTACAATGAGCAGTTCTTC | CASSLFPYGSGSSYNEQFF
TRBJ2-7 | . | . | TRBV6-5 | TGTGCCAGCAGTTACTCGGCGGAGTATTATCCCCACGAGCAGTACTTC | CASSYSAEYYPHEQYF
TRBJ2-1 | . | few | TRBV5-4 | TGTGCCAGCAGCCTAGTGGCTAGTAACGAGCAGTTCTTC | CASSLVASNEQFF
TRBJ2-2 | . | . | TRBV30 | TGTGCCTGGTCGTTCCCGGGACAATGGAACACCGGGGAGCTGTTTTTT | CAWSFPGQWNTGELFF
TRBJ1-2 | . | . | TRBV5-1 | TGCGCCAGCAGCTCAAATGACAGGCCCCTGGGCTACACCTTC | CASSSNDRPLGYTF
TRBJ2-2 | TRBD1 | . | TRBV9 | TGTGCCAGCAGCGTAGGACAGGGCAGGACCGGGGAGCTGTTTTTT | CASSVGQGRTGELFF
TRBJ2-1 | . | . | TRBV11-3 | TGTGCCAGCACCAACAGGGCTAATGAGCAGTTCTTC | CASTNRANEQFF
TRBJ2-2 | TRBD2 | . | TRBV28 | TGTGCCACCTTGTATCGGGAGGGCCTGGGCACCGGGGAGCTGTTTTTT | CATLYREGLGTGELFF
TRBJ2-5 | TRBD2 | . | TRBV4-1 | TGCGCCAGCAGCCATAACAACGTAGCGGGAGGGGGGGAGACCCAGTACTTC | CASSHNNVAGGGETQYF
TRBJ2-6 | TRBD1 | . | TRBV28 | TGTGCCAGCAGTTTATTGGGGACAGTTCACTCTGGGGCCAACGTCCTGACTTTC | CASSLLGTVHSGANVLTF
TRBJ2-3 | TRBD2 | . | TRBV30 | TGTGCCTGGACCCTGGGACTAGCGGGAGGGGCAGATACGCAGTATTTT | CAWTLGLAGGADTQYF
TRBJ2-3 | TRBD2 | . | TRBV29-1 | TGCAGCGCTAGGACTAGCGGCACAGATACGCAGTATTTT | CSARTSGTDTQYF
TRBJ2-1 | . | few | TRBV29-1 | TGCAGCGTTCGGGGCTACAATGAGCAGTTCTTC | CSVRGYNEQFF
TRBJ1-1 | . | . | TRBV4-2 | TGTGCCAGCAGTTCCGGGGAGAACACTGAAGCTTTCTTT | CASSSGENTEAFF
TRBJ2-5 | . | few | TRBV7-2 | TGTGCCAGCAGCTTAGGCGTTAGCCAAGAGACCCAGTACTTC | CASSLGVSQETQYF
TRBJ2-5 | TRBD1 | few | TRBV5-4 | TGTGCCAGCAGCGTGGACAGGTCTGATGAGACCCAGTACTTC | CASSVDRSDETQYF
TRBJ1-1 | TRBD1 | once | TRBV18 | TGTGCCAGCTCACCACATATGGAGGGGGCGAACACTGAAGCTTTCTTT | CASSPHMEGANTEAFF
TRBJ1-2 | . | few | TRBV29-1 | TGCAGCGTTGAATCGTCGGAGTATGGCTACACCTTC | CSVESSEYGYTF
TRBJ1-1 | . | . | TRBV7-9 | TGTGCCAGCAGCTTAGCCCAGAACACTGAAGCTTTCTTT | CASSLAQNTEAFF
TRBJ2-3 | TRBD1 | . | TRBV5-1 | TGCGCCAGCGGATCGACAGGGGGCACAGATACGCAGTATTTT | CASGSTGGTDTQYF
TRBJ2-1 | TRBD2 | . | TRBV29-1 | TGCAGCGTAGGGACTAGCGGACCATTCTCCTACAATGAGCAGTTCTTC | CSVGTSGPFSYNEQFF
TRBJ2-7 | . | . | TRBV14 | TGTGCCAGCAGCCAATCCCGGGGGGAGCAGTACTTC | CASSQSRGEQYF
TRBJ2-1 | TRBD2 | . | TRBV13 | TGTGCCAGCAGCTTCGGGACTAGCAGTGAGCAGTTCTTC | CASSFGTSSEQFF
TRBJ2-3 | . | few | TRBV7-2 | TGTGCCAGCAGCCGGCGGGACTCGTTTATAATGGGGGATACGCAGTATTTT | CASSRRDSFIMGDTQYF
TRBJ1-5 | . | few | TRBV30 | TGTGCCTGTTCCAGGGGAACGGATCAGCCCCAGCATTTT | CACSRGTDQPQHF